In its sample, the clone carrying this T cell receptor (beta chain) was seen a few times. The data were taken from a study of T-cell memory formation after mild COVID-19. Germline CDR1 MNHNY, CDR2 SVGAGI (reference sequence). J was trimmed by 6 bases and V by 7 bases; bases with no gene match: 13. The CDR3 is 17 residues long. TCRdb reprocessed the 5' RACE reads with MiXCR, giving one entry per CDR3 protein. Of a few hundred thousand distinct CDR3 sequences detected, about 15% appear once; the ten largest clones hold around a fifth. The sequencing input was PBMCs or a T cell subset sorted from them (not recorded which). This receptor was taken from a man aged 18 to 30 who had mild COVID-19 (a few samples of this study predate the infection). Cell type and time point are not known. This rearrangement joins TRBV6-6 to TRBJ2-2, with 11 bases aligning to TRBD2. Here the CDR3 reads CASMINSGGGVPGELFF. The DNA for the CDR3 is TGTGCCAGCATGATCAATAGCGGGGGGGGAGTCCCCGGGGAGCTGTTTTTT.